This note documents a single T cell receptor beta chain sequence. Its antigen has not been determined. No base quality information exists; no much larger clone differs at one position. After removal of 3 bases from V and 2 bases from J, the junction retains 11 bases not matched to a gene. The CDR3 starts with the cysteine, ends with the phenylalanine, and has 17 residues. Left in the record is the CDR3 DNA by itself, 51 bases read in frame from the first base. CDR1 LNHDA and CDR2 SQIVND were looked up in the germline V gene (reference sequence). The data derive from a study of control samples from healthy donors and cancer patients (dated by TCRdb to the early 2020s). Library preparation employed the immunoSEQ multiplex PCR assay. This is the immuneACCESS table as TCRdb keeps it, with only in-frame sequences that have V and J called. A part of the clones is gone; compared with another copy, unresolved V genes explain less than half, and the rest is unexplained. In this sample the table shows some 410,000 clones, approximately 90% of which occur a single time. The top ten clonotypes cover 6% to 7% of the sample.

This clonotype was obtained from a man aged 35 to 55 with head and neck cancer. This chain is built from TRBV19 and TRBJ2-3; 7 bases in between match TRBD2. The sample consisted of PBMCs. The CDR3 reads as follows: CASSISSGETYTDTQYF. The DNA sequence is given as TGTGCCAGTAGTATCTCGAGCGGGGAGACCTACACAGATACGCAGTATTTT.